The present entry profiles one TCR beta chain with its context. Its antigen is not identified. CDR3 size: 13 residues. The V end was cut by 5 bases, the J end by 3 bases, with 10 bases between. Germline assignment: CDR1 ENHRY and CDR2 SYGVKD. Profiled with immunoSEQ multiplex PCR; TCRdb holds only in-frame clones, not every one. The sample has under 85,000 clones; 70% to 90% are singletons. The sample is drawn from a study of OX40 agonist ivuxolimab in advanced cancers. The study, taken as a whole, reports: The average count of expanded clones was higher among CD8+ T cells than among CD4+.

The source material was CD4+ or CD8+ T cells sorted from blood, sampled in a trial of the OX40 agonist ivuxolimab. This clonotype was sampled from an adult with an advanced solid tumor such as melanoma, head and neck, liver or kidney cancer. The V gene is TRBV10-3, the J gene TRBJ1-1, with D maybe TRBD1 (5 bases). This chain's CDR3 is CAISYMGDTEAFF. DNA of the CDR3: TGTGCCATCAGTTACATGGGGGACACTGAAGCTTTCTTT.